Listed below are T cell receptor beta chains from one sample, sequenced in a study of cytomegalovirus exposure and HLA in healthy donors. The method was immunoSEQ multiplex PCR; TCRdb's version includes in-frame clones alone and lacks a portion of them. Of 55,000 to 80,000 clones listed, approximately 71% are singletons. The sample consisted of PBMCs. The receptors derive from a man in his fifties or sixties in good health and CMV-seropositive. Both conserved end residues are part of each CDR3. A D gene is named only where the DNA matches it firmly. For some rows the clone size is stated as once, few or many, or as a class when expanded; others skip it.

TRBD1 - TRBJ2-2 TRBV7-2 16 CASSPFSTGEAGELFF TGTGCCAGCAGCCCCTTCTCGACAGGGGAGGCCGGGGAGCTGTTTTTT
TRBD1 - TRBJ2-7 TRBV6-6 15 CASSTTGGVLYEQYF TGTGCCAGCAGTACGACAGGGGGGGTTCTCTACGAGCAGTACTTC
- medium-sized TRBJ1-5 TRBV6-1 14 CASRDYMGNQPQHF TGTGCCAGCAGGGACTATATGGGAAACCAGCCCCAGCATTTT
- - TRBJ2-3 TRBV25-1 13 CASSGAGVDTQYF TGTGCCAGCAGTGGGGCAGGGGTAGATACGCAGTATTTT
TRBD1 - TRBJ2-1 TRBV7-8 18 CASRRDRGFGSSYNEQFF TGTGCCAGCAGGCGGGACAGGGGGTTTGGGAGCTCCTACAATGAGCAGTTCTTC
TRBD1 - TRBJ1-4 TRBV9 17 CASSPRTGVATNEKLFF TGTGCCAGCAGCCCGCGGACAGGGGTAGCCACTAATGAAAAACTGTTTTTT
- - TRBJ2-2 TRBV7-9 15 CASSPRPGLTGELFF TGTGCCAGCAGCCCCCGACCAGGACTCACCGGGGAGCTGTTTTTT
TRBD1 once TRBJ1-5 TRBV19 13 CASSMDRGQPQHF TGTGCCAGTAGTATGGACAGGGGTCAACCCCAGCATTTT
- - TRBJ2-1 TRBV5-5 12 CASSPGHFEQFF TGTGCCAGCAGCCCGGGACATTTTGAGCAGTTCTTC
TRBD1 - TRBJ2-7 TRBV6-1 17 CASSDPTGDRVKYEQYF TGTGCCAGCAGTGACCCTACTGGGGACAGGGTGAAATACGAGCAGTACTTC
- - TRBJ1-2 TRBV2 13 CASSDRVGYGYTF TGTGCCAGCAGTGACAGGGTAGGCTATGGCTACACCTTC
- - TRBJ1-1 TRBV18 14 CASSPDSKNTEAFF TGTGCCAGCTCACCGGACTCAAAGAACACTGAAGCTTTCTTT
TRBD2 - TRBJ2-1 TRBV10-1 17 CASSEAASGSGFNEQFF TGCGCCAGCAGTGAGGCGGCTAGCGGGAGTGGTTTCAATGAGCAGTTCTTC
TRBD1 once TRBJ2-2 TRBV27 17 CASSLSWHRGYSGELFF TGTGCCAGCAGTTTATCGTGGCACAGGGGATACTCCGGGGAGCTGTTTTTT
TRBD1 - TRBJ1-1 TRBV6-5 16 CASSYSRGRGGTEAFF TGTGCCAGCAGTTACTCGAGGGGGCGGGGGGGAACTGAAGCTTTCTTT
TRBD1 - TRBJ2-1 TRBV27 15 CASGQGALPYNEQFF TGTGCCAGCGGGCAGGGGGCCCTTCCCTACAATGAGCAGTTCTTC
TRBD1 once TRBJ1-2 TRBV19 17 CASSPRRDRLSIYGYTF TGTGCCAGTAGTCCGCGGCGGGACAGGCTTTCGATCTATGGCTACACCTTC
- few TRBJ2-3 TRBV6-5 14 CATPEGTLPDTQYF TGTGCCACCCCTGAGGGGACTTTGCCAGATACGCAGTATTTT
TRBD1 - TRBJ2-7 TRBV29-1 13 CSVESQGAQEQYF TGCAGCGTTGAATCGCAGGGGGCGCAGGAGCAGTACTTC
- - TRBJ2-7 TRBV7-9 16 CASSLSQGMSSYEQYF TGTGCCAGCAGCTTAAGTCAGGGTATGAGCTCCTACGAGCAGTACTTC
- - TRBJ2-7 TRBV27 14 CASSLGAAHYEQYF TGTGCCAGCAGTTTGGGGGCCGCTCACTACGAGCAGTACTTC
- hyperexpanded TRBJ2-5 TRBV6-5 14 CASSYNVAQETQYF TGTGCCAGCAGTTACAACGTGGCCCAAGAGACCCAGTACTTC
- - TRBJ2-4 TRBV11-3 13 CASSLTGSGIQYF TGTGCCAGCAGCCTTACAGGTAGTGGCATTCAGTACTTC
- medium-sized TRBJ1-1 TRBV11-2 12 CASSLGGQAAFF TGTGCCAGCAGCTTAGGGGGCCAGGCAGCTTTCTTT
- - TRBJ2-5 TRBV6-1 16 CASSEYRAAGGETQYF TGTGCCAGCAGTGAGTATAGAGCCGCTGGAGGGGAAACCCAGTACTTC
- - TRBJ2-1 TRBV4-1 14 CASSPRLTDNEQFF TGCGCCAGCAGCCCCCGTTTGACAGACAATGAGCAGTTCTTC
TRBD1 - TRBJ2-7 TRBV11-3 14 CASSPGQGFYEQYF TGTGCCAGCAGCCCGGGACAGGGGTTCTACGAGCAGTACTTC
TRBD1 - TRBJ1-2 TRBV6-5 15 CASTTTQGGSNGYTF TGTGCCAGCACCACCACACAGGGGGGAAGTAATGGCTACACCTTC
TRBD1 - TRBJ1-1 TRBV15 15 CATSGGQVENTEAFF TGTGCCACCAGCGGGGGACAGGTTGAGAACACTGAAGCTTTCTTT
- - TRBJ1-4 TRBV6-1 14 CASSSIEGDEKLFF TGTGCCAGCAGCTCGATTGAGGGGGATGAAAAACTGTTTTTT
- - TRBJ2-7 TRBV11-3 12 CASSVPDYEQYF TGTGCCAGCAGCGTCCCTGACTACGAGCAGTACTTC
TRBD1 few TRBJ2-7 TRBV6-5 13 CASRPGQGYEQYF TGTGCCAGCAGACCGGGACAGGGCTACGAGCAGTACTTC
- - TRBJ2-5 TRBV18 15 CASSRASTGQETQYF TGTGCCAGCTCACGAGCGTCGACAGGACAAGAGACCCAGTACTTC
TRBD1 - TRBJ1-2 TRBV6-5 13 CASKTGLSYGYTF TGTGCCAGCAAGACAGGGCTCAGCTATGGCTACACCTTC
TRBD1 few TRBJ2-1 TRBV5-4 16 CASSKKQGASYNEQFF TGTGCCAGCAGCAAAAAACAGGGGGCATCCTACAATGAGCAGTTCTTC
TRBD1 - TRBJ1-4 TRBV7-2 14 CASSLTGANEKLFF TGTGCCAGCAGCTTAACAGGGGCTAATGAAAAACTGTTTTTT
TRBD2 few TRBJ2-5 TRBV5-4 17 CASSTGTSGGAGETQYF TGTGCCAGCAGCACCGGGACTAGCGGGGGGGCAGGGGAGACCCAGTACTTC
- - TRBJ2-7 TRBV27 16 CASSPQGGRSSYEQYF TGTGCCAGCAGTCCCCAGGGGGGAAGGAGCTCCTACGAGCAGTACTTC
- - TRBJ2-6 TRBV11-3 17 CASSLDRSKRGANVLTF TGTGCCAGCAGCTTAGATAGGTCTAAGAGGGGGGCCAACGTCCTGACTTTC